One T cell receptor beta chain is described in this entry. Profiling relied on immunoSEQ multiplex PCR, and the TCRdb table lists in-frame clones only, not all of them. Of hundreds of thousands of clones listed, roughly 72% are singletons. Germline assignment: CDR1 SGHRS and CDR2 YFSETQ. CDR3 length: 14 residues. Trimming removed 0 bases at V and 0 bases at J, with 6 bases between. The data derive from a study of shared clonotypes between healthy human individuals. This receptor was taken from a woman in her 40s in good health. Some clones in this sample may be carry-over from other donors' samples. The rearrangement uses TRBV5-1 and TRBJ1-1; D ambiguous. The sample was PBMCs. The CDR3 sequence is CASSLEGLNTEAFF. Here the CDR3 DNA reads TGCGCCAGCAGCTTGGAGGGCCTGAACACTGAAGCTTTCTTT.